A single sample is the source of the 15 T cell receptor beta chains below, sequenced in a study of vaccination and CD4 T cells after COVID-19. Their target antigens are unknown. Treatment specified: approximately 9-day PBMC culture with coronavirus spike peptide pools or control peptides (ViraFEST assay). Sequencing of DNA taken from cultured CD4+ T cells relied on the Oncomine TCR Beta short-read assay. MiXCR, run by TCRdb on the PCR reads, gives a single entry per CDR3 protein. The table has around 20,000 distinct CDR3 sequences, roughly 58% seen once; the top ten hold around 6.6%. Source: CD4+ T cells from blood, cultured in vitro, taken before SARS-CoV-2 vaccination. These receptors were obtained from a human donor who had recovered from COVID-19.

In this sample, this clonotype turned up a few times. J is TRBJ1-2 and V is TRBV19; D unresolved. CDR3 size: 14 residues. In germline, CDR1 is LNHDA, CDR2 SQIVND (reference sequence). The V end was cut by 0 bases, the J end by 2 bases, with 7 bases between. In DNA, the CDR3 is TGTGCCAGTAGTATAGATCGGTGGAACTATGGCTACACCTTC. It specifies CASSIDRWNYGYTF. Drawing the rest from reference TRBV19 and TRBJ1-2, the complete variable domain is DGGITQSPKYLFRKEGQNVTLSCEQNLNHDAMYWYRQDPGQGLRLIYYSQIVNDFQKGDIAEGYSVSREKKESFPLTVTSAQKNPTAFYLCASSIDRWNYGYTFGSGTRLTVV.

The rearrangement links TRBV7-3 to TRBJ2-3; 8 bases agree with TRBD2. Germline V gives CDR1 SGHTA, CDR2 FQGTGA. Germline trimming cut 2 bases from V and 5 bases from J; bases unmatched to any gene: 0. This CDR3 spans 13 amino acids. CDR3 sequence (DNA): TGTGCCAGCAGCTTACTAGCGGGAGATACGCAGTATTTT. Its protein is CASSLLAGDTQYF.

V usage is TRBV4-3 and J usage is TRBJ1-4, with 9 nucleotides matching TRBD1. Per germline, CDR1 LGHNA and CDR2 YSLEER. This CDR3 is 16 amino acids long. With V trimmed by 4 bases and J by 3 bases, 6 bases remained unmatched. The CDR3 coding sequence is TGCGCCAGCAGCCCCCGGACAGGGGCGGCTAATGAAAAACTGTTTTTT. Translating it yields CASSPRTGAANEKLFF.

This rearrangement joins TRBV12-3 or TRBV12-4 to TRBJ1-2; no definite D call. V dropped 4 bases and J dropped 7 bases, with 13 bases sitting between them. This CDR3 has 13 residues. DNA of the CDR3: TGTGCCAGCAGTTCACGCATGTCGGTTGGCTACACCTTC. This gives the protein CASSSRMSVGYTF.

The V call is TRBV27, the J call TRBJ2-7; 7 nucleotides agree with TRBD1. This CDR3 region has 14 residues. The germline V gene has CDR1 MNHEY and CDR2 SMNVEV (reference sequence). J was trimmed by 0 bases and V by 3 bases; bases with no gene match: 2. Here the CDR3 reads CASSLWDSSYEQYF. For the CDR3, the DNA is TGTGCCAGCAGTTTGTGGGACAGCTCCTACGAGCAGTACTTC.

The rearrangement links TRBV30 to TRBJ1-2; 7 bases are a match to TRBD1. Losses at the gene ends were 2 bases for V and 4 bases for J; bases not matched to a gene: 10. Germline CDR1 and CDR2: GTSNPN and SVGIG (reference sequence). This CDR3 is built from 15 residues. The CDR3 protein is CAWSRGAYRGYGYTF. Here the CDR3 DNA reads TGTGCCTGGAGTAGGGGAGCCTACAGGGGCTATGGCTACACCTTC.

This clonotype was seen a handful of times. The chain employs TRBV7-8 and TRBJ2-7, with D unclear. Looked up from germline, CDR1 is SGHVS and CDR2 is FQNEAQ. The CDR3 has 13 amino acids. V lost 0 bases to trimming and J lost 6 bases, with 9 bases between them. The CDR3 spells CASSLASTVEQYF. The CDR3 bases are TGTGCCAGCAGCTTAGCTTCCACGGTCGAGCAGTACTTC.

The chain has TRBV7-9 and TRBJ2-1; TRBD2 agrees at 10 bases. From germline, CDR1 is SEHNR and CDR2 FQNEAQ (reference sequence). CDR3 length: 16 amino acids. V was pared by 1 base and J by 6 bases, with 6 bases of the junction left unmatched. The CDR3 region is CASSLGASGRINEQFF. In DNA form, the CDR3 reads TGTGCCAGCAGCTTAGGGGCTAGCGGGAGAATCAATGAGCAGTTCTTC.

A few counts support this clonotype. The V and J genes are TRBV20-1 and TRBJ1-6; TRBD1 is a possible D gene (5 bases). V shed 4 bases and J shed 10 bases, with 32 bases lying between them. This CDR3 has 19 residues. Per the germline V gene, CDR1 is DFQATT and CDR2 is SNEGSKA (reference sequence). CDR3 DNA: TGCAGTGCTATCCGGGACCGGGCCGGGCGGGGATGGAACCCCTCACCCCTCCACTTT. Translating it yields CSAIRDRAGRGWNPSPLHF.

The chain employs TRBV20-1 and TRBJ2-3, with TRBD2 matching 10 bases. J gave up 3 bases and V 3 bases, and 9 bases lay outside the gene matches. This CDR3 is built from 16 residues. In germline, CDR1 is DFQATT, CDR2 SNEGSKA (reference sequence). This chain's CDR3 is CSARRLAGGETDTQYF. The CDR3 DNA sequence: TGCAGTGCTAGGAGGTTAGCGGGAGGAGAAACAGATACGCAGTATTTT.

This clonotype appeared a single time. This chain links TRBV20-1 with TRBJ2-6; TRBD1 is a possible D gene (6 bases). V shed 1 base and J shed 2 bases, with 9 bases lying between them. The CDR3 runs 15 residues. The germline gives CDR1 DFQATT, CDR2 SNEGSKA (reference sequence). The CDR3 sequence is CSARVGATGANVLTF. In nucleotides, the CDR3 is TGCAGTGCTAGAGTGGGGGCGACTGGGGCCAACGTCCTGACTTTC.

The chain links TRBV7-8 to TRBJ2-7; D possibly corresponds to TRBD2 (5 bases). Trimming cost V 4 bases and J 0 bases, with 19 bases left between them. The V gene's germline CDR1 is SGHVS and CDR2 FQNEAQ. CDR3 length equals 17 residues. This chain's CDR3 is CASSYSGWVASSYEQYF. The CDR3 bases are TGTGCCAGCAGCTATTCGGGATGGGTGGCGAGCTCCTACGAGCAGTACTTC.

This clonotype was counted between two and nine times. The V gene is TRBV15, the J gene TRBJ1-1, with D possibly matching TRBD1 (5 bases). V lost 0 bases, J lost 4 bases, and 15 bases lay in between. Germline V lookup: CDR1 LNHNV, CDR2 YYDKDF (reference sequence). The CDR3 has 16 residues. DNA of the CDR3: TGTGCCACCAGCAGAGATCGAAAAGGGGTTAGCACTGAAGCTTTCTTT. Translation gives CATSRDRKGVSTEAFF.

The V call is TRBV11-2, the J call TRBJ1-1; no reliable D call. Germline CDR1 SGHAT, CDR2 FQNNGV. V was shortened by 5 bases and J by 9 bases, with 16 bases between the two germline ends. The CDR3 totals 13 residues. Here the CDR3 DNA reads TGTGCCAGCAGCCCTATTACACCACTGAAAGCTTTCTTT. Its translation: CASSPITPLKAFF.

The count of this clonotype is one. The chain links TRBV29-1 to TRBJ2-3, with 12 bases lining up with TRBD2. Germline V gene sequence: CDR1 SQVTM, CDR2 ANQGSEA. CDR3 length equals 13 residues. The V gene end was trimmed by 5 bases and the J gene end by 5 bases; junction bases not matched to a gene: 2. CDR3 DNA: TGCAGCGTTAGACTAGCGGGAGTAGATACGCAGTATTTT. This gives the protein CSVRLAGVDTQYF.